This T cell receptor beta chain appears in the sequencing data of a study of cytomegalovirus exposure and HLA in healthy donors. About this clone itself: Antigen unknown.

Study observations and caveats: In all likelihood, a cluster of highly shared sequence variants was a sequencing artifact. DRB1 had the most TCR associations and HLA-C the fewest, a later analysis found, with rates varying by HLA locus.

Both 60 Vbeta primers and 13 Jbeta primers went into the PCR. Generated by immunoSEQ multiplex PCR, the TCRdb table keeps only in-frame clones and is missing some. The sample includes about 150,000 clones, about four fifths of them seen just once. Germline-derived CDR1 and CDR2 are MDHEN and SYDVKM. The CDR3 runs 16 residues. The ends were cut back, 5 bases at V and 2 bases at J, with 19 bases in the middle. This TCR was recovered from a woman in her forties or fifties in good health and CMV-seropositive. Sample: PBMCs. The V and J genes are TRBV28 and TRBJ2-7; D is possibly TRBD1 (5 bases). CDR3 sequence reads: CASSPTRQLPTYEQYF. As DNA, the CDR3 is TGTGCCAGCAGTCCAACCCGACAGCTCCCAACCTACGAGCAGTACTTC.